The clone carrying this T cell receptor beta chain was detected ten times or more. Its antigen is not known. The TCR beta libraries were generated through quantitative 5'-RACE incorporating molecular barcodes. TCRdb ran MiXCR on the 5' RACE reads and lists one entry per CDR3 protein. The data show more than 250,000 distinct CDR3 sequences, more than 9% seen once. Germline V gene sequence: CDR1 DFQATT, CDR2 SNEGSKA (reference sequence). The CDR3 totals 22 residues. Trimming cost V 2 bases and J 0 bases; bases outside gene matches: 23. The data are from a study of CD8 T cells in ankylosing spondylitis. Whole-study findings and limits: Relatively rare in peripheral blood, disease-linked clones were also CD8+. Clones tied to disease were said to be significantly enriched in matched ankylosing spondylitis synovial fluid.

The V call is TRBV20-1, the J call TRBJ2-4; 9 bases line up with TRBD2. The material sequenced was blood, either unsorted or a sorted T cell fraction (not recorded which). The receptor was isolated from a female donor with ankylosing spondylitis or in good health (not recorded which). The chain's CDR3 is CSARKGGLIAGEGYLAKNIQYF. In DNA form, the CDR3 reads TGCAGTGCTAGAAAAGGAGGTCTAATAGCGGGGGAAGGCTATTTAGCCAAAAACATTCAGTACTTC.